These T cell receptor beta chains were read from a single sample in a study of T cell repertoires in cytomegalovirus infection. For these receptors, no antigen is known. TCRdb itself ran the reads through MiXCR, one entry per CDR3 protein. This table holds hundreds of thousands of distinct CDR3 sequences, around 35% found once. The material was cultured PBMCs, obtained from culture after CMV antigen stimulation. These receptors originate from a human donor in good health (CMV status not recorded). Some clones in this sample may be carry-over from other donors' samples. Both conserved end residues are part of each CDR3. Fields, in order: D gene, V gene, J gene, clone size, CDR3 DNA, CDR3 protein. A D gene is named only where the DNA matches it firmly. Size is omitted from some rows. Given values are once, few, many or a class for expanded clones.

-	TRBV24-1	TRBJ1-5	-	TGTGCCACCAGTGATCCGGGCGGGGATAGCAATCAGCCCCAGCATTTT	CATSDPGGDSNQPQHF
TRBD2	TRBV6-2/TRBV6-3	TRBJ2-7	few	TGTGCCAGCAGTTATGCCGGGGGGACGGCCCCGTACTTC	CASSYAGGTAPYF
-	TRBV20-1	TRBJ2-2	-	TGCAGTGCTAGAGAAGGGTTCACCGGGGAGCTGTTTTTT	CSAREGFTGELFF
-	TRBV7-2	TRBJ1-2	many	TGTGCCAGCAGCTTAGATTCGGGGGCCGGCGGCAACTATGGCTACACCTTC	CASSLDSGAGGNYGYTF
-	TRBV12-3/TRBV12-4	TRBJ1-3	-	TGTGCCAGCAGGATCGGGACATTAGGCACCATATATTTT	CASRIGTLGTIYF
TRBD1	TRBV19	TRBJ1-2	-	TGTGCCAGTAGTCTTTCGACAGGGCTCCTTGACTATGGCTACACCTTC	CASSLSTGLLDYGYTF
-	TRBV7-2	TRBJ1-1	many	TGTGCCAGCAGCTTAGCGACGGGAAGGACTGAAGCTTTCTTT	CASSLATGRTEAFF
-	TRBV27	TRBJ1-5	-	TGTGCCAGCAGTTTGGGCTGGCAGGAGGGCAATCAGCCCCAGCATTTT	CASSLGWQEGNQPQHF
-	TRBV4-1	TRBJ1-5	few	TGCGCCAGCAGCCAACTTAACAATCAGCCCCAGCATTTT	CASSQLNNQPQHF
-	TRBV6-5	TRBJ1-4	-	TGTGCCAGCAGTTTCGTCGGGTCTAATGAAAAACTGTTTTTT	CASSFVGSNEKLFF
-	TRBV6-5	TRBJ2-7	-	TGTGCCAGCAGTTACGCAGCTAGCCGACCCTACGAGCAGTACTTC	CASSYAASRPYEQYF
-	TRBV7-2	TRBJ2-7	many	TGTGCCAGCAGCTCAACACCGATCTACGAGCAGTACTTC	CASSSTPIYEQYF
-	TRBV20-1	TRBJ1-1	few	TGCAGTGCTAGAGGTGAGTGGAGTGGTACACTGAACACTGAAGCTTTCTTT	CSARGEWSGTLNTEAFF
TRBD2	TRBV6-2/TRBV6-3	TRBJ2-1	many	TGTGCCAGCACCCCCCTAGCGGGAACCTACAATGAGCAGTTCTTC	CASTPLAGTYNEQFF
-	TRBV7-9	TRBJ2-1	-	TGTGCCAGCAGTTCCGGATCGAGGTGGCAGTTCTTC	CASSSGSRWQFF
-	TRBV20-1	TRBJ2-3	-	TGCAGTGCCCCCGGACTAACCGGCACAGATACGCAGTATTTT	CSAPGLTGTDTQYF
-	TRBV12-3/TRBV12-4	TRBJ1-1	-	TGTGCCAGCAGTTTACAGGGCGTCGAAGCTTTCTTT	CASSLQGVEAFF
-	TRBV5-4	TRBJ1-1	few	TGTGCCAGCAGCTTGTCGGCAGGCTCGTGGACTGAAGCTTTCTTT	CASSLSAGSWTEAFF
TRBD1	TRBV18	TRBJ2-1	-	TGTGCCAGCTCACCACTGAGTGGGACAGGGACGGATGAGCAGTTCTTC	CASSPLSGTGTDEQFF
-	TRBV6-5	TRBJ2-3	once	TGTGCCAGCAGCCCCGAGGGCCCAAGCACAGATACGCAGTATTTT	CASSPEGPSTDTQYF
-	TRBV4-3	TRBJ2-1	few	TGCGCCAGCAGCCAAGAATACGGGCTAGGCTACAATGAGCAGTTCTTC	CASSQEYGLGYNEQFF
-	TRBV7-9	TRBJ1-3	-	TGTGCCAGCAGCTTAGGGACCTTCTCTGGAAACACCATATATTTT	CASSLGTFSGNTIYF
-	TRBV19	TRBJ1-5	-	TGTGCCAGTAGTATAGGCAAGGGGCAGAATCAGCCCCAGCATTTT	CASSIGKGQNQPQHF
TRBD2	TRBV6-2/TRBV6-3	TRBJ2-7	few	TGTGCCAGCAGTTATTATGGGGGGGGCTACGAGCAGTACTTC	CASSYYGGGYEQYF
-	TRBV18	TRBJ2-7	-	TGTGCCAGCTCACCAATCCTGGGGGGAAACTCCTACGAGCAGTACTTC	CASSPILGGNSYEQYF
-	TRBV28	TRBJ1-1	few	TGTGCCAGCACCCTAACCGGCGGGGCGACTGAAGCTTTCTTT	CASTLTGGATEAFF
TRBD2	TRBV7-9	TRBJ2-7	-	TGTGCCAGCAGCTTAGTAGGCGCGGGAGGGCCCAGGTACGAGCAGTACTTC	CASSLVGAGGPRYEQYF
-	TRBV11-2	TRBJ2-2	few	TGTGCCAGCACCCACACCGGGGAGCTGTTTTTT	CASTHTGELFF
TRBD1	TRBV6-1	TRBJ2-3	few	TGTGCCAGCAGTGAAACCCGCAGGGGGCGGAATACGCAGTATTTT	CASSETRRGRNTQYF
-	TRBV7-2	TRBJ2-7	few	TGTGCCAGCAGCCCGACACTTACTTCCTACGAGCAGTACTTC	CASSPTLTSYEQYF
-	TRBV11-2	TRBJ1-6	-	TGTTCCAGCAGCTTACTCACAGGGCAATCACCCCTCCACTTT	CSSSLLTGQSPLHF
-	TRBV11-2	TRBJ1-1	-	TGTGCCAGCAGCTTAGTAGGGGAAGCCACTGAAGCTTTCTTT	CASSLVGEATEAFF
-	TRBV10-3	TRBJ1-2	few	TGTGCCATCAGTGAAACCGCGGAGGGCTACACCTTC	CAISETAEGYTF
-	TRBV5-4	TRBJ1-1	-	TGTGCCAGCAGCTTGGAGGAGGCCGCGAACACTGAAGCTTTCTTT	CASSLEEAANTEAFF
-	TRBV2	TRBJ1-5	few	TGTGCCAGCAGTGAAGCACATCAGCCCCAGCATTTT	CASSEAHQPQHF
TRBD1	TRBV10-3	TRBJ1-1	-	TGTGCCATCAGGGACAGGGTTATGAACACTGAAGCTTTCTTT	CAIRDRVMNTEAFF
TRBD1	TRBV7-6	TRBJ1-6	many	TGTGCCAGCAGCTCGAGACAGGGCCGGAATTCACCCCTCCACTTT	CASSSRQGRNSPLHF
-	TRBV7-6	TRBJ2-5	few	TGTGCCAGCAGCCAAGGCGGATCGGAACAAGAGACCCAGTACTTC	CASSQGGSEQETQYF
TRBD1	TRBV4-1	TRBJ1-6	many	TGCGCCAGCAGCCAAGAGGGCAGGGGGTCGGGGAATTCACCCCTCCACTTT	CASSQEGRGSGNSPLHF
TRBD1	TRBV7-2	TRBJ1-5	-	TGTGCCAGCAGCTTCCGGACAGGGGGCAATCAGCCCCAGCATTTT	CASSFRTGGNQPQHF
TRBD1	TRBV5-1	TRBJ2-3	-	TGCGCCAGCAGCTTCTACCGGGACAGGGGTTTTATCACAGATACGCAGTATTTT	CASSFYRDRGFITDTQYF
-	TRBV12-3/TRBV12-4	TRBJ1-2	-	TGTGCCAGCAGTTTAAGGCCAGATCATGGCTACACCTTC	CASSLRPDHGYTF
-	TRBV6-5	TRBJ1-6	few	TGTGCCAGCAGTTACGGACAGTCGAACTATAATTCACCCCTCCACTTT	CASSYGQSNYNSPLHF
-	TRBV7-2	TRBJ1-1	-	TGTGTCAGCAGCTCAGGACCTAACACTGAAGCTTTCTTT	CVSSSGPNTEAFF
-	TRBV6-5	TRBJ1-2	few	TGTGCCAGCAGTCGGATTGCTGGGGGGCAGGATGGCTACACCTTC	CASSRIAGGQDGYTF
TRBD1	TRBV7-9	TRBJ1-5	-	TGTGCCAGCATCCAAGACAGGGAGGTTTATAGCAATCAGCCCCAGCATTTT	CASIQDREVYSNQPQHF
-	TRBV11-2	TRBJ2-1	-	TGTGCCAGCAGCTCCCCCCGGAGGGGGAATGAGCAGTTCTTC	CASSSPRRGNEQFF
TRBD2	TRBV20-1	TRBJ2-7	-	TGCAGTGCTAGATTGGGACTAGCGGGGGCCGGGCAGTACTTC	CSARLGLAGAGQYF
-	TRBV7-2	TRBJ1-2	-	TGTGCCAGCAGCTTAGGGATTGGACCGCAGTCACAGGCCTTCGCCTTC	CASSLGIGPQSQAFAF
TRBD1	TRBV5-1	TRBJ2-7	-	TGCGCCAGCAGCTTGGTCGAGGGGGCGAAGCCCTACGAGCAGTACTTC	CASSLVEGAKPYEQYF